Listed below are T cell receptor beta chains from one sample, sequenced in a study of graft-versus-host responses after intestinal transplantation. Generated by immunoSEQ multiplex PCR, the TCRdb table keeps only in-frame clones and is missing some. In the table there are about 38,000 clones, roughly four fifths of which are singletons. This specimen consisted of PBMCs, obtained around 1,000 days after transplant. The source of these receptors is a human patient who received an intestinal transplant, so some T cells may come from the graft donor. Each CDR3 is given with its conserved first and last residue. A D gene is named only where the DNA matches it firmly. Not every row has a clone size; where given, it reads once, few, many or a size class.

v_gene: TRBV10-3; d_gene: -; abundance: -; j_gene: TRBJ1-1; CDR3aa: CAISLSKYTEAFF; CDR3nt: TGTGCCATCAGCCTTTCCAAGTACACTGAAGCTTTCTTT
v_gene: TRBV28; d_gene: -; abundance: large; j_gene: TRBJ1-4; CDR3aa: CASSLPTELGEEKLFF; CDR3nt: TGTGCCAGCAGCTTACCCACAGAGCTGGGGGAAGAAAAACTGTTTTTT
v_gene: TRBV28; d_gene: TRBD1; abundance: -; j_gene: TRBJ1-6; CDR3aa: CASRNPGTGYSPLHF; CDR3nt: TGTGCCAGCAGGAATCCCGGGACAGGTTATTCACCCCTCCACTTT
v_gene: TRBV9; d_gene: -; abundance: few; j_gene: TRBJ2-1; CDR3aa: CASSVEGLVAYNEQFF; CDR3nt: TGTGCCAGCAGCGTTGAGGGGCTAGTTGCCTACAATGAGCAGTTCTTC
v_gene: TRBV27; d_gene: -; abundance: -; j_gene: TRBJ2-5; CDR3aa: CASSSRTQGVETQYF; CDR3nt: TGTGCCAGCAGTTCTCGGACTCAAGGGGTAGAGACCCAGTACTTC
v_gene: TRBV28; d_gene: -; abundance: -; j_gene: TRBJ1-5; CDR3aa: CASSSGNQPQHF; CDR3nt: TGTGCCAGCAGCTCAGGGAATCAGCCCCAGCATTTT
v_gene: TRBV4-1; d_gene: TRBD1; abundance: -; j_gene: TRBJ1-2; CDR3aa: CASRPPGQGNYGYTF; CDR3nt: TGCGCCAGCAGACCACCGGGACAGGGGAACTATGGCTACACCTTC
v_gene: TRBV28; d_gene: -; abundance: -; j_gene: TRBJ1-5; CDR3aa: CASSYYLEGNQPQHF; CDR3nt: TGTGCCAGCAGTTATTACCTAGAAGGCAATCAGCCCCAGCATTTT
v_gene: TRBV7-9; d_gene: -; abundance: -; j_gene: TRBJ1-4; CDR3aa: CASSLGTANEKLFF; CDR3nt: TGTGCCAGCAGCTTAGGGACAGCTAATGAAAAACTGTTTTTT
v_gene: TRBV5-4; d_gene: -; abundance: -; j_gene: TRBJ2-3; CDR3aa: CASSKKGAGYLDTQYF; CDR3nt: TGTGCCAGCAGCAAGAAGGGCGCAGGGTATTTGGATACGCAGTATTTT
v_gene: TRBV28; d_gene: TRBD1; abundance: -; j_gene: TRBJ1-2; CDR3aa: CASSRRGWGYTF; CDR3nt: TGTGCCAGCAGCCGCAGGGGGTGGGGCTACACCTTC
v_gene: TRBV5-1; d_gene: TRBD1; abundance: -; j_gene: TRBJ2-3; CDR3aa: CASSLGRGTGGTDTQYF; CDR3nt: TGCGCCAGCAGCTTGGGCCGCGGGACAGGAGGGACAGATACGCAGTATTTT
v_gene: TRBV5-4; d_gene: -; abundance: -; j_gene: TRBJ1-1; CDR3aa: CASSLARAMNTEAFF; CDR3nt: TGTGCCAGCAGCTTGGCCAGGGCAATGAACACTGAAGCTTTCTTT
v_gene: TRBV27; d_gene: -; abundance: -; j_gene: TRBJ1-6; CDR3aa: CASSLSRENSPLHF; CDR3nt: TGTGCCAGCAGTTTATCCAGGGAGAATTCACCCCTCCACTTT
v_gene: TRBV30; d_gene: TRBD1; abundance: -; j_gene: TRBJ1-5; CDR3aa: CAWSAGGGQPQHF; CDR3nt: TGTGCCTGGAGTGCAGGGGGCGGTCAGCCCCAGCATTTT
v_gene: TRBV6-1; d_gene: -; abundance: -; j_gene: TRBJ2-3; CDR3aa: CASGGTGTDTQYF; CDR3nt: TGTGCCAGCGGGGGGACGGGCACAGATACGCAGTATTTT
v_gene: TRBV11-2; d_gene: -; abundance: -; j_gene: TRBJ2-2; CDR3aa: CASSPRWSGELFF; CDR3nt: TGTGCCAGCAGCCCTCGGTGGTCCGGGGAGCTGTTTTTT
v_gene: TRBV2; d_gene: TRBD1; abundance: once; j_gene: TRBJ2-7; CDR3aa: CASSGRQGGSYEQYF; CDR3nt: TGTGCCAGCAGTGGACGACAGGGGGGCTCCTACGAGCAGTACTTC
v_gene: TRBV4-2; d_gene: -; abundance: -; j_gene: TRBJ1-2; CDR3aa: CASSPLERGHGYTF; CDR3nt: TGTGCCAGCAGCCCCCTGGAAAGGGGTCATGGCTACACCTTC
v_gene: TRBV5-1; d_gene: TRBD2; abundance: -; j_gene: TRBJ2-1; CDR3aa: CASSLAGGLNEQFF; CDR3nt: TGCGCCAGCAGCTTGGCGGGGGGGCTCAATGAGCAGTTCTTC
v_gene: TRBV5-5; d_gene: -; abundance: -; j_gene: TRBJ2-7; CDR3aa: CASSLSGYGVREQYF; CDR3nt: TGTGCCAGCAGCTTGTCGGGCTACGGGGTTAGGGAGCAGTACTTC
v_gene: TRBV7-2; d_gene: TRBD2; abundance: -; j_gene: TRBJ2-2; CDR3aa: CASSLGGYGTGELFF; CDR3nt: TGTGCCAGCAGCTTGGGAGGGTACGGAACCGGGGAGCTGTTTTTT
v_gene: TRBV28; d_gene: -; abundance: -; j_gene: TRBJ1-2; CDR3aa: CASRIGDSYGYTF; CDR3nt: TGTGCCAGCAGGATTGGGGACTCTTATGGCTACACCTTC
v_gene: TRBV9; d_gene: -; abundance: -; j_gene: TRBJ2-1; CDR3aa: CASSRDSHNEQFF; CDR3nt: TGTGCCAGCAGCCGGGACTCCCACAATGAGCAGTTCTTC
v_gene: TRBV27; d_gene: TRBD1; abundance: -; j_gene: TRBJ2-7; CDR3aa: CASSLAGQGALNHIYEQYF; CDR3nt: TGTGCCAGCAGTTTGGCGGGACAGGGGGCGCTTAATCACATCTACGAGCAGTACTTC
v_gene: TRBV9; d_gene: -; abundance: -; j_gene: TRBJ1-1; CDR3aa: CASSVGGKFDRRNTEAFF; CDR3nt: TGTGCCAGCAGCGTAGGCGGAAAGTTTGACAGGCGAAACACTGAAGCTTTCTTT
v_gene: TRBV19; d_gene: -; abundance: -; j_gene: TRBJ2-7; CDR3aa: CASSISVTAHEQYF; CDR3nt: TGTGCCAGTAGTATAAGCGTGACAGCCCACGAGCAGTACTTC
v_gene: TRBV11-3; d_gene: -; abundance: once; j_gene: TRBJ1-3; CDR3aa: CASSLDSGNTIYF; CDR3nt: TGTGCCAGCAGCTTAGACTCTGGAAACACCATATATTTT
v_gene: TRBV18; d_gene: -; abundance: once; j_gene: TRBJ2-7; CDR3aa: CASSPPVSGRGSYEQYF; CDR3nt: TGTGCCAGCTCACCACCAGTGTCGGGACGGGGTTCCTACGAGCAGTACTTC
v_gene: TRBV7-9; d_gene: TRBD2; abundance: -; j_gene: TRBJ2-7; CDR3aa: CASSLAGGPYEQYF; CDR3nt: TGTGCCAGCAGCCTAGCGGGGGGCCCCTACGAGCAGTACTTC
v_gene: TRBV9; d_gene: TRBD1; abundance: -; j_gene: TRBJ2-1; CDR3aa: CASSPWGQGQNGQFF; CDR3nt: TGTGCCAGCAGCCCGTGGGGACAGGGGCAGAACGGGCAGTTCTTC
v_gene: TRBV28; d_gene: TRBD1; abundance: -; j_gene: TRBJ1-4; CDR3aa: CASSPRDRGVEKLFF; CDR3nt: TGTGCCAGCAGCCCACGGGACAGGGGGGTTGAAAAACTGTTTTTT
v_gene: TRBV7-9; d_gene: -; abundance: -; j_gene: TRBJ2-1; CDR3aa: CASSLGRVPNNEQFF; CDR3nt: TGTGCCAGCAGCTTAGGGCGGGTACCGAACAATGAGCAGTTCTTC
v_gene: TRBV6-1; d_gene: TRBD2; abundance: -; j_gene: TRBJ2-1; CDR3aa: CASSSPAGAYNEQFF; CDR3nt: TGTGCCAGCAGTTCCCCCGCGGGGGCCTACAATGAGCAGTTCTTC
v_gene: TRBV5-1; d_gene: -; abundance: once; j_gene: TRBJ1-4; CDR3aa: CASSGGWANNEKLFF; CDR3nt: TGCGCCAGCAGCGGGGGCTGGGCTAATAATGAAAAACTGTTTTTT
v_gene: TRBV9; d_gene: -; abundance: -; j_gene: TRBJ2-7; CDR3aa: CASSDNLESGETGEQYF; CDR3nt: TGTGCCAGCAGCGACAACCTAGAATCCGGCGAAACCGGCGAGCAGTACTTC
v_gene: TRBV7-2; d_gene: -; abundance: -; j_gene: TRBJ2-1; CDR3aa: CASSLRGHNEQFF; CDR3nt: TGTGCCAGCAGCTTGAGAGGCCACAATGAGCAGTTCTTC
v_gene: TRBV20-1; d_gene: -; abundance: -; j_gene: TRBJ2-5; CDR3aa: CSLDRETQYF; CDR3nt: TGCAGCTTGGACAGAGAGACCCAGTACTTC
v_gene: TRBV5-6; d_gene: TRBD2; abundance: medium-sized; j_gene: TRBJ2-5; CDR3aa: CASSFGGVAGETQYF; CDR3nt: TGTGCCAGCAGCTTCGGAGGGGTAGCGGGGGAGACCCAGTACTTC
v_gene: TRBV30; d_gene: TRBD2; abundance: -; j_gene: TRBJ2-1; CDR3aa: CAWSVGTSDLEQFF; CDR3nt: TGTGCCTGGAGTGTAGGAACTAGCGATCTTGAGCAGTTCTTC
v_gene: TRBV11-3; d_gene: -; abundance: -; j_gene: TRBJ2-1; CDR3aa: CASSLVKGGDYNEQFF; CDR3nt: TGTGCCAGCAGCTTAGTAAAAGGGGGGGATTACAATGAGCAGTTCTTC
v_gene: TRBV5-4; d_gene: TRBD1; abundance: -; j_gene: TRBJ1-2; CDR3aa: CASSWGQDLSGYTF; CDR3nt: TGTGCCAGCAGCTGGGGACAGGACTTGAGTGGCTACACCTTC
v_gene: TRBV6-6; d_gene: -; abundance: -; j_gene: TRBJ1-6; CDR3aa: CASVGSYNSPLHF; CDR3nt: TGTGCCAGCGTGGGCTCCTATAATTCACCCCTCCACTTT
v_gene: TRBV6-4; d_gene: TRBD1; abundance: -; j_gene: TRBJ1-6; CDR3aa: CASSDKGAGNSPLHF; CDR3nt: TGTGCCAGCAGTGACAAGGGGGCAGGTAATTCACCCCTCCACTTT
v_gene: TRBV5-4; d_gene: -; abundance: -; j_gene: TRBJ1-5; CDR3aa: CASSLDSNQPQHF; CDR3nt: TGTGCCAGCAGCTTGGATAGCAATCAGCCCCAGCATTTT
v_gene: TRBV7-8; d_gene: TRBD1; abundance: few; j_gene: TRBJ1-1; CDR3aa: CASSSGTGVWVNTEAFF; CDR3nt: TGTGCCAGCAGCTCTGGGACAGGGGTTTGGGTGAACACTGAAGCTTTCTTT
v_gene: TRBV9; d_gene: -; abundance: -; j_gene: TRBJ2-5; CDR3aa: CASSVSQGEETQYF; CDR3nt: TGTGCCAGCAGCGTCAGCCAGGGAGAAGAGACCCAGTACTTC
v_gene: TRBV6-6; d_gene: -; abundance: -; j_gene: TRBJ2-6; CDR3aa: CASSYSSGSGANVLTF; CDR3nt: TGTGCCAGCAGTTACTCAAGCGGCTCTGGGGCCAACGTCCTGACTTTC
v_gene: TRBV2; d_gene: -; abundance: -; j_gene: TRBJ2-5; CDR3aa: CASSLQETQYF; CDR3nt: TGTGCCAGCAGTTTACAAGAGACCCAGTACTTC
v_gene: TRBV19; d_gene: -; abundance: -; j_gene: TRBJ2-7; CDR3aa: CASSRGRGRDYEQYF; CDR3nt: TGTGCCAGTAGTAGGGGCAGGGGACGGGACTACGAGCAGTACTTC
v_gene: TRBV6-5; d_gene: -; abundance: -; j_gene: TRBJ1-1; CDR3aa: CASSFVGVDTEAFF; CDR3nt: TGTGCCAGCAGTTTCGTAGGGGTGGACACTGAAGCTTTCTTT
v_gene: TRBV5-1; d_gene: -; abundance: -; j_gene: TRBJ2-1; CDR3aa: CASSPGRMGIYNEQFF; CDR3nt: TGCGCCAGCAGCCCCGGGAGAATGGGGATTTACAATGAGCAGTTCTTC
v_gene: TRBV2; d_gene: -; abundance: -; j_gene: TRBJ2-5; CDR3aa: CASSPDTPRETQYF; CDR3nt: TGTGCCAGCAGCCCAGACACGCCCAGGGAGACCCAGTACTTC
v_gene: TRBV2; d_gene: -; abundance: -; j_gene: TRBJ2-3; CDR3aa: CASKDSTDTQYF; CDR3nt: TGTGCCAGCAAGGACAGCACAGATACGCAGTATTTT
v_gene: TRBV19; d_gene: -; abundance: -; j_gene: TRBJ2-2; CDR3aa: CASSITDYTGELFF; CDR3nt: TGTGCCAGTAGTATAACAGATTACACCGGGGAGCTGTTTTTT